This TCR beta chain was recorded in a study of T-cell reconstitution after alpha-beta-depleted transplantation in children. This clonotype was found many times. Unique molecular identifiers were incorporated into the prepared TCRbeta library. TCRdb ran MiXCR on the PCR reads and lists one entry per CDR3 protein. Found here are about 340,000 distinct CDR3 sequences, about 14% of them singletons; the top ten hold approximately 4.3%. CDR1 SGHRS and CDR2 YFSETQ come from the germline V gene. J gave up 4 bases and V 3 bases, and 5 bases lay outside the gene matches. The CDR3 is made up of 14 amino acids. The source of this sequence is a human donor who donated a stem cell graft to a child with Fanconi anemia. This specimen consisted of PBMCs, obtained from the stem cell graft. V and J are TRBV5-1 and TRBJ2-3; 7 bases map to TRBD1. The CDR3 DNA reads TGCGCCAGCAGCTATGGACAGGAGGCAGATACGCAGTATTTT. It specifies CASSYGQEADTQYF. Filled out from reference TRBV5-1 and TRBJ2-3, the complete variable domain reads KAGVTQTPRYLIKTRGQQVTLSCSPISGHRSVSWYQQTPGQGLQFLFEYFSETQRNKGNFPGRFSGRQFSNSRSEMNVSTLELGDSALYLCASSYGQEADTQYFGPGTRLTVL.